The 29 T cell receptor beta chains below all came from one sample that was sequenced in a study of beta chain features in type 1 diabetes. The authors reverse transcribed all of the isolated RNA, so sequencing captured expressed TCRB transcripts. Generated by immunoSEQ multiplex PCR, the TCRdb table keeps only in-frame clones and is missing some. The table records around 340,000 clones, around 7.6% of them present only once. The sample comprised central memory CD4+ T cells from blood. Receptor source: a woman aged 18-35 years in good health.

V usage is TRBV6-6 and J usage is TRBJ2-5; D may correspond to TRBD1 or TRBD2 (5 bases each). Germline V gene data show CDR1 as MNHNY and CDR2 as SVGAGI (reference sequence). Between the trimmed V and J ends, which lost 1 base and 1 base, there was a span of 13 bases. The CDR3 has 16 residues. The DNA for the CDR3 is TGTGCCAGCAGTTACTATGGGGGAATCGGCCAAGAGACCCAGTACTTC. Translation gives CASSYYGGIGQETQYF.

The chain couples TRBV7-3 to TRBJ2-1; 12 nucleotides match TRBD2. Germline V lookup: CDR1 SGHTA, CDR2 FQGTGA. J was trimmed by 8 bases and V by 2 bases; bases with no gene match: 7. This CDR3 has 16 residues. This chain's CDR3 is CASSLRASGRGDEQFF. CDR3 DNA sequence: TGTGCCAGCAGCTTACGGGCTAGCGGGAGGGGCGATGAGCAGTTCTTC.

This clone turned up a few times. This chain joins TRBV28 and TRBJ2-5; the match to TRBD1 covers 11 bases. V shed 6 bases, J shed 5 bases, and the junction held 8 bases outside the gene matches. The germline V gene has CDR1 MDHEN and CDR2 SYDVKM. The CDR3 is 15 amino acids. The CDR3 sequence is CASRGQGASFETQYF. The CDR3 DNA follows: TGTGCCAGCAGAGGACAGGGGGCTTCTTTTGAGACCCAGTACTTC. The full variable domain, with the rest looked up from reference TRBV28 and TRBJ2-5, is DVKVTQSSRYLVKRTGEKVFLECVQDMDHENMFWYRQDPGLGLRLIYFSYDVKMKEKGDIPEGYSVSREKKERFSLILESASTNQTSMYLCASRGQGASFETQYFGPGTRLLVL.

This clone turned up a few times. The chain carries TRBV25-1 and TRBJ2-7; D is possibly TRBD1 or TRBD2 (6 bases each). The V end lost 3 bases, the J end lost 5 bases, and 20 bases lay between the germline ends. There are 16 residues in the CDR3. Per the germline V gene, CDR1 is MGHDK and CDR2 is SYGVNS. The CDR3: CASSDNTGRGGNEQYF. The CDR3, as DNA: TGTGCCAGCAGTGACAATACGGGCAGGGGAGGAAACGAGCAGTACTTC.

This clone was seen more than once but under ten times. This same CDR3 is encoded by further DNA sequences in the sample. The rearrangement joins TRBV28 to TRBJ2-5; no definite D call. The CDR3 length is 12 residues. Germline V gene lookup returns CDR1 MDHEN and CDR2 SYDVKM. V was clipped by 6 bases and J by 0 bases, with 5 bases between them. The DNA for the CDR3 is TGTGCCAGCAGCCGGTACCAAGAGACCCAGTACTTC. Its protein is CASSRYQETQYF.

The chain carries TRBV11-2 and TRBJ2-5, with 7 nucleotides matching TRBD1. Germline values: CDR1 SGHAT, CDR2 FQNNGV. V shed 5 bases and J 4 bases; nucleotides not matched to a gene: 13. This CDR3 comprises 16 residues. The CDR3 DNA follows: TGTGCCAGCAGCCGCAGGGAAGGGGGCTCAGGAGAGACCCAGTACTTC. Amino acids: CASSRREGGSGETQYF.

This clone was found a few times. CDR3 DNA sequence: TGTGCCAGCAGTCGGACAGGGTATGGCAATCAGCCCCAGCATTTT. The encoded protein is CASSRTGYGNQPQHF. This chain connects TRBV5-6 to TRBJ1-5; 8 nucleotides line up with TRBD1. Germline V lookup: CDR1 SGHDT, CDR2 YYEEEE. This CDR3 region has 15 residues. With 5 bases clipped from V and 2 bases from J, the junction kept 6 bases outside the gene matches.

This clone was seen more than once but under ten times. The chain links TRBV5-4 to TRBJ2-7; 12 bases align to TRBD2. V gave up 4 bases and J gave up 7 bases; unmatched junction bases: 9. The germline CDR1 and CDR2 sequences are SGHNT and YYREEE (reference sequence). This CDR3 contains 15 residues. The CDR3 bases are TGTGCCAGCAGCCTGACTAGCGGGAGATCGGGGGAGCAGTACTTC. Its translation: CASSLTSGRSGEQYF.

V is TRBV14 and J is TRBJ1-1, with a tentative D call TRBD1 (5 bases). Germline V lookup: CDR1 SGHDN, CDR2 FVKESK. The CDR3 runs 15 residues. The ends were cut back, 2 bases at V and 3 bases at J, with 13 bases in the middle. The CDR3 DNA reads TGTGCCAGCAGCCAAATTGGAGGGGAAGACACTGAAGCTTTCTTT. This sequence encodes CASSQIGGEDTEAFF.

This clone was counted ten times or more. This sequence joins TRBV7-9 and TRBJ2-7; 9 nucleotides align to TRBD2. The CDR3 is made up of 15 amino acids. J lost 4 bases, V lost 1 base, and 5 bases had no gene match. Germline lookup yields CDR1 SEHNR and CDR2 FQNEAQ (reference sequence). The CDR3 loop reads CASSLVPSGTYEQYF. The DNA for the CDR3 is TGTGCCAGCAGCTTAGTTCCTAGCGGGACTTACGAGCAGTACTTC.

This clone occurred many times. The CDR3, as DNA: TGTGCCAGCAGCCCCGAACTAGCGAGAGTTTACGAGCAGTACTTC. Translated, it gives CASSPELARVYEQYF. The chain has TRBV5-4 and TRBJ2-7, with TRBD2 identical over 7 bases. This CDR3 is 15 amino acids long. CDR1 SGHNT and CDR2 YYREEE come from the germline V gene (reference sequence). Germline trimming cut 4 bases from V and 4 bases from J; bases unmatched to any gene: 11.

There are a few counts of this clone. This specimen includes other DNA sequences encoding the same CDR3. This chain uses TRBV7-2 with TRBJ2-3, with 9 bases fitting TRBD2. The length of the CDR3 is 16 residues. Germline V gene lookup returns CDR1 SGHTA and CDR2 FQGNSA. The trim removed 1 base at V and 0 bases at J, leaving 2 bases unmatched. This CDR3 is CASSLGTSGSTDTQYF. As DNA, the CDR3 is TGTGCCAGCAGCTTAGGAACTAGCGGGAGCACAGATACGCAGTATTTT.

The chain couples TRBV7-2 to TRBJ2-3; TRBD1 matches at 8 bases. The V segment lost 3 bases and the J segment 5 bases; nucleotides outside the gene matches: 13. CDR1 SGHTA and CDR2 FQGNSA come from the germline V gene. This CDR3 region has 17 residues. CDR3: CASSFYRRDRQIDTQYF. CDR3 bases: TGTGCCAGCAGCTTTTATCGCCGGGACAGGCAAATAGATACGCAGTATTTT.

V usage is TRBV28 and J usage is TRBJ1-5; TRBD1 might be the D (5 bases). The ends were cut back, 3 bases at V and 0 bases at J, with 9 bases in the middle. The CDR3 length is 15 residues. Germline loops: CDR1 MDHEN, CDR2 SYDVKM. Here the CDR3 reads CASSFRQGSNQPQHF. The CDR3 nucleotides read TGTGCCAGCAGTTTCCGCCAGGGTAGCAATCAGCCCCAGCATTTT.

V gene TRBV4-1 combines with J gene TRBJ1-2; D gene uncertain. Trimming removed 1 base at V and 0 bases at J, with 15 bases between. This CDR3 spans 17 amino acids. Germline V gene sequence: CDR1 MGHRA, CDR2 YSYEKL. The CDR3 here is CASSQVSTPEANYGYTF. In nucleotides, the CDR3 is TGCGCCAGCAGCCAAGTTTCGACACCTGAAGCTAACTATGGCTACACCTTC.

This clone has at least ten counts. This chain joins TRBV10-3 and TRBJ1-2, with D perhaps TRBD1 (6 bases). CDR3 length equals 14 residues. Per the germline V gene, CDR1 is ENHRY and CDR2 is SYGVKD. Deletions cut 3 bases from V and 7 bases from J, with 15 bases between. In DNA, the CDR3 is TGTGCCATCAGTGACTCTACAGGGTATCGTGGCTACACCTTC. Amino acids: CAISDSTGYRGYTF.

This clone has at least ten counts. The chain has TRBV5-1 and TRBJ2-2; D possibly corresponds to TRBD2 (5 bases). The germline V gene has CDR1 SGHRS and CDR2 YFSETQ. This CDR3 comprises 15 residues. Trimming cost V 2 bases and J 5 bases, with 13 bases left between them. The chain's CDR3 is CASSFAGPRTGELFF. For the CDR3, the DNA is TGCGCCAGCAGCTTCGCGGGTCCCAGGACCGGGGAGCTGTTTTTT.

The chain uses TRBV18 and TRBJ2-1; 7 bases are shared with TRBD1. Per the germline V gene, CDR1 is KGHSH and CDR2 is LQKENI. V dropped 5 bases and J dropped 1; count of bases not matched to a gene: 8. This CDR3 spans 16 amino acids. The CDR3: CASSNRAGGSYNEQFF. The CDR3 nucleotides are TGTGCCAGCTCAAATCGGGCAGGGGGATCCTACAATGAGCAGTTCTTC.

This clone was counted a few times. The chain uses TRBV2 and TRBJ1-5; the D gene is possibly TRBD1 (5 bases). CDR1 SNHLY and CDR2 FYNNEI come from the germline V gene. V lost 5 bases and J lost 3, with 11 bases in between. There are 14 residues in the CDR3. The CDR3 is CASSTGGTNQPQHF. As DNA, the CDR3 is TGTGCCAGCAGTACCGGGGGGACCAATCAGCCCCAGCATTTT.

This rearrangement joins TRBV7-9 to TRBJ1-4; perhaps TRBD1 as D (5 bases). CDR1 and CDR2 from the germline V gene are SEHNR and FQNEAQ (reference sequence). This CDR3 has 15 residues. Trimming shortened V by 2 bases and J by 5 bases, and 12 bases separated the two germline ends. The CDR3, as DNA: TGTGCCAGCAGCTTAAATGGACAAGGAAATGAAAAACTGTTTTTT. Encoded protein: CASSLNGQGNEKLFF.

The chain carries TRBV11-2 and TRBJ2-4; 7 bases agree with TRBD1. After removal of 7 bases from V and 0 bases from J, the junction contained 9 bases not matched to a gene. This CDR3 has 16 amino acids. Per the germline V gene, CDR1 is SGHAT and CDR2 is FQNNGV. The CDR3 spells CASTVGQLIAKNIQYF. Here the CDR3 DNA reads TGTGCCAGCACCGTGGGACAGCTAATAGCCAAAAACATTCAGTACTTC.

CDR3 in amino acids: CASRRQGTQETQYF. CDR3 in DNA: TGTGCCAGCAGACGACAGGGGACGCAAGAGACCCAGTACTTC. The chain employs TRBV6-6 and TRBJ2-5, with 8 bases matching TRBD1. Germline lookup yields CDR1 MNHNY and CDR2 SVGAGI (reference sequence). J gave up 2 bases and V 6 bases, and 5 bases lay outside the gene matches. The CDR3 contains 14 residues.

This clone has a handful of counts. This chain links TRBV2 with TRBJ1-5; 10 bases match TRBD1. V gave up 4 bases and J gave up 3 bases; unmatched junction bases: 3. The CDR3 runs 15 residues. CDR1 SNHLY and CDR2 FYNNEI come from the germline V gene. CDR3 amino acids: CASSGGTGVNQPQHF. CDR3 sequence (DNA): TGTGCCAGCAGTGGGGGGACAGGGGTCAATCAGCCCCAGCATTTT.

Details on this clone: A much larger clone differs from this one at a single base, so this may be a read error. This chain links TRBV6-1 with TRBJ1-1; D gene unclear. From germline, CDR1 is MNHNS and CDR2 SASEGT. The CDR3 runs 13 residues. The V gene lost 4 bases and the J gene lost 0 bases, with 6 bases spanning the gap. The CDR3 DNA is TGTGCCAGCAGTGTCGCCCTGAACACTGAAGCTTTCTTT. Its translation: CASSVALNTEAFF.

This clone was observed a handful of times. The chain employs TRBV13 and TRBJ2-3; D gene uncertain. CDR1 is PRHDT, CDR2 FYEKMQ, per germline (reference sequence). The ends were cut back, 3 bases at V and 2 bases at J, with 9 bases in the middle. This CDR3 contains 14 residues. The CDR3 nucleotides read TGTGCCAGCAGCTTGGCACCCACCACAGATACGCAGTATTTT. Translated: CASSLAPTTDTQYF.

This clone was recorded many times. V gene TRBV13 combines with J gene TRBJ2-7; 8 positions agree with TRBD1. The CDR3 loop spans 14 amino acids. V trimming: 8 bases; J trimming: 6 bases; junction bases outside the gene matches: 12. The germline gives CDR1 PRHDT, CDR2 FYEKMQ (reference sequence). Written as DNA, the CDR3 is TGTGCCAGCGGACCCAGGGGGCTAGAGGCCGAGCAGTACTTC. This codes for CASGPRGLEAEQYF.

In its sample, this clone was seen a few times. This chain joins TRBV27 and TRBJ1-2; TRBD1 might be the D (5 bases). Per the germline V gene, CDR1 is MNHEY and CDR2 is SMNVEV (reference sequence). Trimming removed 3 bases from V and 2 bases from J, with 19 bases in between. CDR3 length: 17 amino acids. CDR3 sequence: CASSFSSGTHVNYGYTF. In nucleotides, the CDR3 is TGTGCCAGCAGTTTTTCATCCGGGACCCACGTGAACTATGGCTACACCTTC.

This clone was detected a few times. The chain carries TRBV27 and TRBJ2-3; possibly TRBD1 or TRBD2 for D (5 bases each). The CDR3 is 13 amino acids. The V gene's germline CDR1 is MNHEY and CDR2 SMNVEV (reference sequence). V lost 6 bases and J lost 6, with 13 bases in between. This chain's CDR3 is CASREVGRDTQYF. The CDR3 region has the DNA TGTGCCAGCAGGGAGGTGGGACGGGATACGCAGTATTTT.

The chain combines TRBV28 with TRBJ1-1; D is possibly TRBD1 (5 bases). This CDR3 is 15 amino acids long. Germline assignment: CDR1 MDHEN and CDR2 SYDVKM. V gave up 7 bases and J gave up 0 bases, with 15 bases separating them. The CDR3 loop reads CASTNPGHMNTEAFF. DNA of the CDR3: TGTGCCAGCACCAATCCTGGACACATGAACACTGAAGCTTTCTTT.